The subject of this entry is one T cell receptor (beta chain). Its antigen is still unknown. No base qualities exist here, and no much larger clone lies one base off it. At one collaborating source in Seattle, patients were enrolled during active infection and were followed longitudinally through the course of disease. Each collaborating institution followed its own protocols to collect whole blood in K2EDTA tubes. Collaborator samples were shipped for TCRbeta analysis as frozen whole blood, isolated PBMCs, or DNA extracted from either sample type. This record belongs to a study of blood T cell repertoires in COVID-19 (TCRdb year 2020). In the study overall: Samples from collaborators originated in the United States, Italy and Spain and spanned both the acute and convalescent phases of COVID-19. Samples came from the ongoing ImmuneRACE study (first 160 participants) plus 1,254 subjects from 6 global collaborators. Nearly every sample came with metadata listing a de-identified subject ID, COVID-19 status, age in years and sex. The material from the prospective study consisted of cDNA or gDNA derived from T cells, B-cell-depleted T cells, or PBMCs. Subjects who had been exposed to COVID-19, were actively infected with it, or had recovered from it provided the deeply sampled blood TCRbeta repertoires that made up the dataset. A freely available public database, intended as a resource for researchers studying the immune response to SARS-CoV-2, is where the repertoires were released. Where available, HLA class I and class II types were obtained from metadata supplied by the sample provider rather than from assay-based typing.

V is cut back by 7 bases and J by 2 bases, with 3 bases in the junction unmatched. The CDR3 spans 14 residues, from the cysteine through the phenylalanine. Kept here is only the CDR3 DNA, which spans 42 bases and is read in frame from base 1. Taken from the germline V gene (reference sequence), the CDR1 and CDR2 loops are LNHDA and SQIVND. General conclusions and limits of the study: Clinical and demographic metadata were provided uncurated, with the amount varying by source and participant.

TCRbeta CDR3 regions were amplified from genomic DNA by means of the immunoSEQ Assay, a bias-controlled multiplex PCR. The paper's processing steps were these. Within the assay, amplification of reference gene primers was used to estimate how many nucleated cells each sample contained. To quantify the absolute abundance of each unique TCRbeta CDR3 rearrangement, sequence reads were collapsed and filtered. For each sample, productive Simpson clonality was calculated by taking the square root of Simpson's diversity index across productive rearrangements. In its TCRdb copy, this immuneACCESS table keeps in-frame sequences only and misses some clones. Where compared with another copy, unresolved V genes explain less than half of these, and the others have no known cause. The V and J calls and clone size were taken over from that table, and D and trimming were inferred from the DNA. This sample has under 200,000 clones in its table, and 70% to 90% of those were observed once. Around 8% of the sample lies in the top ten.

This chain is built from TRBV19 and TRBJ1-5; TRBD1 matches 9 bases in the middle. The sequencing input was peripheral blood. The origin of this receptor is an elderly woman with COVID-19, enrolled during active disease. The base sequence is TGTGCCAGTACGGACAGGGGAGGCAATCAGCCCCAGCATTTT. Protein translation: CASTDRGGNQPQHF.